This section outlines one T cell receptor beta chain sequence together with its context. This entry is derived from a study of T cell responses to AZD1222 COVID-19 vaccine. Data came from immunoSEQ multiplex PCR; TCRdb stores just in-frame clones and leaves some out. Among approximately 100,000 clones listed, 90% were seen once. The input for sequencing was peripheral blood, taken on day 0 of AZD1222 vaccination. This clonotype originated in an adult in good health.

This CDR3 is CASREPRASTEAFF. The CDR3 nucleotides are TGTGCCAGCAGGGAACCAAGGGCTTCTACTGAAGCTTTCTTT. The chain has TRBV2 and TRBJ1-1; no clear D gene. CDR1 and CDR2 from the germline V gene are SNHLY and FYNNEI. CDR3 size: 14 residues. V was clipped by 6 bases and J by 5 bases, with 16 bases between them.